Shown below are 23 T cell receptor beta chains from a single sample sequenced in a study of T cell changes during pregnancy in multiple sclerosis. This table comes from immunoSEQ multiplex PCR, and its TCRdb copy is limited to in-frame clones, with some not included. The table shows about 40,000 clones, with 75% to 90% occurring only once. Material: peripheral blood, obtained in the first trimester of pregnancy. These receptors were taken from a female donor in good health, enrolled as a control in a pregnancy study.

The gene calls are TRBV19 and TRBJ2-1; a weak D match, TRBD1 (6 bases). This CDR3 is 15 amino acids long. Trimming took 2 bases from V and 6 from J, leaving 14 bases between them. CDR1 LNHDA and CDR2 SQIVND come from the germline V gene (reference sequence). CDR3 in amino acids: CASSIRQVFSNEQFF. The CDR3 DNA reads TGTGCCAGTAGTATAAGACAGGTTTTCAGCAATGAGCAGTTCTTC. Complete variable domain (other parts from reference TRBV19 and TRBJ2-1): DGGITQSPKYLFRKEGQNVTLSCEQNLNHDAMYWYRQDPGQGLRLIYYSQIVNDFQKGDIAEGYSVSREKKESFPLTVTSAQKNPTAFYLCASSIRQVFSNEQFFGPGTRLTVL.

The V and J genes are TRBV29-1 and TRBJ2-6; tentative D call: TRBD2 (5 bases). V lost 7 bases, J lost 0 bases, and 10 bases lay in between. Germline V gives CDR1 SQVTM, CDR2 ANQGSEA. The CDR3 length is 14 residues. CDR3 loop: CSAGGDSGANVLTF. CDR3 DNA sequence: TGCAGCGCCGGAGGTGACTCTGGGGCCAACGTCCTGACTTTC.

The genes are TRBV4-3 and TRBJ2-3; 7 bases fit TRBD2. The CDR3 is 14 amino acids. The V gene's germline CDR1 is LGHNA and CDR2 YSLEER. The ends lost 4 bases at V and 6 bases at J; junction bases unmatched: 7. CDR3 loop: CASSPSLAMDTQYF. In nucleotides, the CDR3 is TGCGCCAGCAGCCCATCACTAGCGATGGATACGCAGTATTTT.

This clone was seen a handful of times. The V gene is TRBV6-1, the J gene TRBJ1-6; 9 bases fit TRBD1. The CDR3 consists of 15 residues. CDR1 is MNHNS, CDR2 SASEGT, per germline. The V gene end was trimmed by 7 bases and the J gene end by 6 bases; junction bases not matched to a gene: 7. The DNA of the CDR3 is TGTGCCAGCAATATACAGGGGGCGAGTAATTCACCCCTCCACTTT. Amino acid sequence: CASNIQGASNSPLHF.

The rearrangement links TRBV5-1 to TRBJ2-3; possible D gene TRBD2, 5 bases. The CDR3 contains 17 residues. Germline V gene lookup returns CDR1 SGHRS and CDR2 YFSETQ. V lost 4 bases, J lost 5 bases, and 23 bases lay in between. Here the CDR3 reads CASSPEDLWSGGDTQYF. The CDR3 DNA sequence: TGCGCCAGCAGCCCTGAGGACCTTTGGAGCGGCGGAGATACGCAGTATTTT.

This clone occurred a few times. The chain joins TRBV2 to TRBJ1-1, with 8 bases lining up with TRBD1. The CDR3 extends over 16 amino acids. V trimming: 6 bases; J trimming: 4 bases; junction bases outside the gene matches: 13. Germline V gene data show CDR1 as SNHLY and CDR2 as FYNNEI. The CDR3 nucleotides are TGTGCCAGCAGAGCCATGCCGACAGGGGTGAGCACTGAAGCTTTCTTT. This translates into CASRAMPTGVSTEAFF.

V is TRBV7-2 and J is TRBJ2-7; D is undetermined. Looked up from germline, CDR1 is SGHTA and CDR2 is FQGNSA. The CDR3 is 14 amino acids. Trimming pared 3 bases from V and 4 bases from J, leaving 13 bases between. CDR3 nucleotides: TGTGCCAGCAGCTTTCAACTCGGTTCGTACGAGCAGTACTTC. Protein: CASSFQLGSYEQYF.

V usage is TRBV28 and J usage is TRBJ1-5; TRBD1 matches at 8 bases. Germline V CDR1 and CDR2: MDHEN, SYDVKM. CDR3 length: 14 amino acids. J was trimmed by 6 bases and V by 6 bases; bases with no gene match: 7. The DNA of the CDR3 is TGTGCCAGCAGCCGCCGACAGGGGAGTCAGCCCCAGCATTTT. Its translation is CASSRRQGSQPQHF.

The V and J genes are TRBV7-2 and TRBJ1-3, with D maybe TRBD1 (6 bases). The CDR3 has 18 amino acids. V shed 3 bases and J shed 0 bases, with 18 bases lying between them. Germline values: CDR1 SGHTA, CDR2 FQGNSA. Written as DNA, the CDR3 is TGTGCCAGCAGCTTGGATCCCATGGGGGCGGGCTCTGGAAACACCATATATTTT. The encoded protein is CASSLDPMGAGSGNTIYF.

CDR3 residues: CASSQGTGLGGYTF. The DNA for the CDR3 is TGTGCCAGCAGCCAAGGAACAGGGCTGGGGGGCTACACCTTC. V usage is TRBV11-2 and J usage is TRBJ1-2; D is possibly TRBD1 (6 bases). Germline CDR1 SGHAT, CDR2 FQNNGV. V was cut by 5 bases and J by 8 bases, with 18 bases left in between. This CDR3 has 14 residues.

The chain links TRBV6-1 to TRBJ2-2; 11 bases map to TRBD2. CDR1 MNHNS and CDR2 SASEGT come from the germline V gene. With V trimmed by 6 bases and J by 3 bases, 3 bases remained unmatched. The CDR3 loop spans 15 amino acids. The CDR3 region is CASRIAGGDTGELFF. The CDR3 nucleotides are TGTGCCAGCAGAATAGCGGGAGGGGACACCGGGGAGCTGTTTTTT.

This chain connects TRBV2 to TRBJ2-7, with 11 positions matching TRBD1. The ends lost 6 bases at V and 4 bases at J; junction bases unmatched: 8. The CDR3 totals 15 residues. Germline V gives CDR1 SNHLY, CDR2 FYNNEI. The CDR3 coding sequence is TGTGCCAGCAGGGAACCGGGACAGGGGGTATACGAGCAGTACTTC. Amino acid sequence: CASREPGQGVYEQYF.

The V call is TRBV5-5, the J call TRBJ2-2; 11 nucleotides line up with TRBD2. This CDR3 spans 16 amino acids. The V and J ends lost 2 bases and 6 bases, in that order; junction bases with no gene match: 6. The germline V gene has CDR1 SGHKS and CDR2 YYEKEE (reference sequence). CDR3 nucleotides: TGTGCCAGCAGCTTTAGACTAGCGGGAATGGCCGGGGAGCTGTTTTTT. It specifies CASSFRLAGMAGELFF.

The CDR3 DNA follows: TGTGCCAGCACCTTAGCGGGGGCTTCCTACAATGAGCAGTTCTTC. Amino acids: CASTLAGASYNEQFF. V usage is TRBV2 and J usage is TRBJ2-1; 9 nucleotides agree with TRBD2. The CDR3 has 15 residues. Germline CDR1 and CDR2: SNHLY and FYNNEI. V shed 7 bases, J shed 1 base, and the junction held 5 bases outside the gene matches.

This clone was seen only once. The chain couples TRBV5-1 to TRBJ2-3, with 8 bases fitting TRBD2. V lost 4 bases and J lost 2; bases outside the gene matches: 12. The germline CDR1 and CDR2 sequences are SGHRS and YFSETQ. The CDR3 covers 17 residues. The CDR3 protein is CASSPSRGAGNTDTQYF. Written as DNA, the CDR3 is TGCGCCAGCAGCCCGTCGCGGGGGGCGGGGAACACAGATACGCAGTATTTT.

This chain uses TRBV7-2 with TRBJ2-5; D gene unclear. Germline V gives CDR1 SGHTA, CDR2 FQGNSA. V shed 5 bases and J shed 3 bases, with 7 bases lying between them. The CDR3 is made up of 12 amino acids. CDR3 residues: CASSPREETQYF. The CDR3 DNA is TGTGCCAGCAGCCCCCGGGAAGAGACCCAGTACTTC.

This clone has only one observation. V gene TRBV7-9 combines with J gene TRBJ2-1, with TRBD2 matching over 9 bases. This CDR3 contains 14 residues. V dropped 8 bases and J dropped 4; count of bases not matched to a gene: 6. Germline CDR1 reads SEHNR; CDR2 reads FQNEAQ (reference sequence). The CDR3 loop reads CASGPSGEYNEQFF. CDR3 sequence (DNA): TGTGCCAGCGGTCCTAGCGGGGAATACAATGAGCAGTTCTTC.

The rearrangement uses TRBV6-5 and TRBJ2-7; the D gene is possibly TRBD1 (5 bases). The V gene's germline CDR1 is MNHEY and CDR2 SVGAGI. This CDR3 has 15 amino acids. Trimming took 0 bases from V and 3 from J, leaving 12 bases between them. This CDR3 is CASSYSIPDNYEQYF. CDR3 coding DNA: TGTGCCAGCAGTTACTCGATCCCGGACAACTACGAGCAGTACTTC.

The rearrangement joins TRBV4-3 to TRBJ2-5, with D possibly being TRBD2 (5 bases). Trimming cost V 0 bases and J 7 bases, with 12 bases left between them. Germline-derived CDR1 and CDR2 are LGHNA and YSLEER. The length of the CDR3 is 14 residues. The CDR3 DNA reads as TGCGCCAGCAGCCAAGAAGAGGGTCGGGGGACCCAGTACTTC. Translation: CASSQEEGRGTQYF.

The gene calls are TRBV29-1 and TRBJ2-7, with 8 bases matching TRBD2. CDR3 length equals 13 residues. CDR1 SQVTM and CDR2 ANQGSEA come from the germline V gene. CDR3 region: CAIRGGSSYEQYF. The CDR3 region has the DNA TGCGCTATCCGGGGGGGGAGCTCCTACGAGCAGTACTTC.

The chain has TRBV7-2 and TRBJ2-1; 11 positions match TRBD2. CDR1 is SGHTA and CDR2 is FQGNSA in the germline V gene. After removal of 2 bases from V and 4 bases from J, the junction contained 10 bases not matched to a gene. The CDR3 runs to 18 residues. CDR3 DNA sequence: TGTGCCAGCAGCTTAAGGCTAGCGGGGGGAACCTTTTACAATGAGCAGTTCTTC. Its translation is CASSLRLAGGTFYNEQFF. The variable domain in full, with the rest retrieved from reference TRBV7-2 and TRBJ2-1, is GAGVSQSPSNKVTEKGKDVELRCDPISGHTALYWYRQSLGQGLEFLIYFQGNSAPDKSGLPSDRFSAERTGGSVSTLTIQRTQQEDSAVYLCASSLRLAGGTFYNEQFFGPGTRLTVL.

The rearrangement links TRBV28 to TRBJ2-7; 8 bases are shared with TRBD1. V gave up 6 bases and J gave up 1 base; unmatched junction bases: 11. This CDR3 region has 16 residues. CDR1 and CDR2 from the germline V gene are MDHEN and SYDVKM. The CDR3: CASSAAGQGGSYEQYF. The CDR3 nucleotides are TGTGCCAGCAGCGCCGCTGGACAGGGTGGGTCCTACGAGCAGTACTTC.

The V call is TRBV27, the J call TRBJ1-2; 9 nucleotides line up with TRBD1. The CDR3 has 15 residues. With V trimmed by 5 bases and J by 4 bases, 8 bases remained unmatched. Germline V gives CDR1 MNHEY, CDR2 SMNVEV (reference sequence). CDR3 coding DNA: TGTGCCAGCAGTCCCCCGGGACAGGGCCTCTATGGCTACACCTTC. Translated, it gives CASSPPGQGLYGYTF.